The clone carrying this T cell receptor beta chain was observed a few times. Its antigen is unidentified. Sequencing libraries made from TCR beta cDNA carried unique molecular identifiers. One entry per CDR3 protein results from TCRdb running MiXCR on the PCR reads. The sample lists roughly 700,000 distinct CDR3 sequences; 30% were seen once. This specimen comes from a study of post-analysis software for immune sequencing data. Study conclusions and caveats: Controls had lower frequencies than patients of about 5 TRBV segments, which included TRBV5-6, TRBV5-1 and TRBV20-1. Versus controls, multiple sclerosis patients showed significantly lower diversity (normalized Chao1).

The V gene lost 7 bases and the J gene lost 5 bases, with 14 bases spanning the gap. The CDR3 covers 13 residues. Material for sequencing was blood. This receptor was obtained from a girl aged 10 to 17 with multiple sclerosis. The chain carries TRBV12-3 or TRBV12-4 and TRBJ1-2; D is possibly TRBD1 (5 bases). DNA of the CDR3: TGTGCCAGCACCATGGGCAGGGAATATGGCTACACCTTC. This encodes CASTMGREYGYTF.